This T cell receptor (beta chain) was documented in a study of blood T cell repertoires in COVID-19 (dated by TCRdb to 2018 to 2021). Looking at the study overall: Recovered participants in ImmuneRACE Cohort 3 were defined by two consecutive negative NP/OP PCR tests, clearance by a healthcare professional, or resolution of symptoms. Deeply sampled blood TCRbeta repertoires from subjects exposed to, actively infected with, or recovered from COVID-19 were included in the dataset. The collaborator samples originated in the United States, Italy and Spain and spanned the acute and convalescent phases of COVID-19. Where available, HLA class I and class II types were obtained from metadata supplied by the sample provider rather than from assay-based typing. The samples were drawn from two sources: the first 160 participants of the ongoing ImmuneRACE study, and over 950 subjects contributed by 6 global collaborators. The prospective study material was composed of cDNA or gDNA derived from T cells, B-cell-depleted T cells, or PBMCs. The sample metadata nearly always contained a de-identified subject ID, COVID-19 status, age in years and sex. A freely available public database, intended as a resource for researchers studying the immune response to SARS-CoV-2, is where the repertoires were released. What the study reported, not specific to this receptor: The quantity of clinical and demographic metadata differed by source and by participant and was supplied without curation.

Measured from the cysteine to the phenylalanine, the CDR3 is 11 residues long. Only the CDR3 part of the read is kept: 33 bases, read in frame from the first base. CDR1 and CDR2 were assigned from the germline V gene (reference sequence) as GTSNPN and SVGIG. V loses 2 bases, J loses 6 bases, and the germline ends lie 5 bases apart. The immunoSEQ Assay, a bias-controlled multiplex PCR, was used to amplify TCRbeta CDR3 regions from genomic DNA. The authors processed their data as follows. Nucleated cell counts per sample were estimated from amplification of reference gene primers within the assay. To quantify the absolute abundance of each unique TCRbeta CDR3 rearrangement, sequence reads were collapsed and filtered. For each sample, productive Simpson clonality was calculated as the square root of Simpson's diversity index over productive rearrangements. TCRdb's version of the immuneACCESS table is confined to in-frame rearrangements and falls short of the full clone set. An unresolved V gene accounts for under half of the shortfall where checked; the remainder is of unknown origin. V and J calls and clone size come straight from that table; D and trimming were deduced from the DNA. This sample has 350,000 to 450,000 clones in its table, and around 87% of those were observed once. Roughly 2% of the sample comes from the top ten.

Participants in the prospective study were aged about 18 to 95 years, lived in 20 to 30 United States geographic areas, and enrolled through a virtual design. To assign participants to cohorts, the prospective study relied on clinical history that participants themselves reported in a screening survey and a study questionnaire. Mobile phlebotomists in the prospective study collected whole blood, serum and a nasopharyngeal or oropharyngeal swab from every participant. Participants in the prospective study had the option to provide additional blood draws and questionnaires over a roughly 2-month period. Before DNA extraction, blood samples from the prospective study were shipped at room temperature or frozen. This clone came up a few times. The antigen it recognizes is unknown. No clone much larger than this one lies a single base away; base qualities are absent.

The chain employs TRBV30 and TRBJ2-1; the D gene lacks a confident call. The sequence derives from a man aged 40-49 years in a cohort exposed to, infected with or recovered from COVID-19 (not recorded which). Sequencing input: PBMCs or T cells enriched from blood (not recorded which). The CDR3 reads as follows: CAWSNSNEQFF. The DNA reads TGTGCCTGGAGTAACAGCAATGAGCAGTTCTTC.